This T cell receptor (beta chain) was captured in a study of vaccination effects on CD4 cells after COVID-19. Some clones are missing from TCRdb's copy, which holds only in-frame ones; the method was immunoSEQ multiplex PCR. The repertoire holds around 83,000 clones, with roughly 80% as singletons. Comment on this clone: What it binds is unknown.

Overall study findings and caveats: Healthy vaccinees' vaccine-induced clones included only 1 of 255 that recognized common cold coronaviruses.

Pools of viral peptides were used by the ViraFEST assay to expand antigen-specific CD4+ T cells ahead of sequencing. Following 10 days of culture, CD4+ T cells were isolated. This specimen consisted of CD4+ T cells from PBMCs cultured with HCoV-229E spike peptides, obtained before COVID-19 vaccination. The sequence was obtained from a human donor who received a COVID-19 vaccine.

CDR3 protein: CASSPRTANTIYF. CDR3 sequence (DNA): TGTGCCAGCAGCCCACGGACAGCGAACACCATATATTTT. This chain joins TRBV7-8 and TRBJ1-3, with TRBD1 as a possible D gene (6 bases). The CDR3 consists of 13 residues. CDR1 and CDR2 (germline): SGHVS, FQNEAQ. V lost 5 bases, J lost 7 bases, and 12 bases lay in between.